These T cell receptor beta chains were read from a single sample in a study of shared clonotypes between healthy human individuals. The table came from immunoSEQ multiplex PCR; TCRdb's copy has only in-frame clones and leaves some out. In the table there are around 610,000 clones, 96% of which are singletons. The sample consisted of naive CD8+ T cells sorted from blood. All receptors come from a woman in her twenties or thirties in good health. Both conserved end residues are part of each CDR3. A D gene is named only where the DNA matches it firmly. Clone size appears in some rows only: once, few, many, or a class for an expanded clone.

j_call clone_size d_call v_call cdr3_aa cdr3_nt
TRBJ2-5 NA NA TRBV29-1 CSAPLAQYF TGCAGCGCCCCCCTGGCCCAGTACTTC
TRBJ2-3 NA NA TRBV4-1 CASSQGRTSTDTQYF TGCGCCAGCAGCCAAGGACGGACTAGCACAGATACGCAGTATTTT
TRBJ2-5 NA NA TRBV7-9 CASRLDSQETQYF TGTGCCAGCAGACTCGACAGCCAAGAGACCCAGTACTTC
TRBJ2-2 NA NA TRBV9 CASSVDWINTGELFF TGTGCCAGCAGCGTAGACTGGATCAACACCGGGGAGCTGTTTTTT
TRBJ2-3 NA NA TRBV11-2 CASSLPGGTDTQYF TGTGCCAGCAGCTTACCCGGGGGCACAGATACGCAGTATTTT
TRBJ2-5 NA NA TRBV13 CASSLQGAGGETQYF TGTGCCAGCAGCCTACAGGGGGCGGGAGGAGAGACCCAGTACTTC
TRBJ2-5 NA NA TRBV28 CASSFVRGTETQYF TGTGCCAGCAGTTTTGTCAGGGGTACAGAGACCCAGTACTTC
TRBJ2-7 NA TRBD1 TRBV7-9 CASSFSREGARSGSEYF TGTGCCAGCAGCTTTTCCAGAGAGGGGGCTCGCTCGGGTAGTGAGTACTTC
TRBJ1-3 NA TRBD1 TRBV9 CASSVKRTGEESGNTIYF TGTGCCAGCAGCGTAAAAAGGACAGGGGAGGAATCTGGAAACACCATATATTTT
TRBJ2-7 NA TRBD1 TRBV9 CASSVYGGTGEHEQYF TGTGCCAGCAGCGTTTATGGGGGGACAGGGGAGCACGAGCAGTACTTC
TRBJ2-5 NA NA TRBV28 CASSTSTGWETQYF TGTGCCAGCAGTACCAGCACGGGGTGGGAGACCCAGTACTTC
TRBJ2-5 once NA TRBV7-8 CASSASPHRETQYF TGTGCCAGCAGCGCCTCCCCACATAGAGAGACCCAGTACTTC
TRBJ2-1 NA TRBD1 TRBV2 CASSAHRGQFF TGTGCCAGCAGTGCACACAGGGGGCAGTTCTTC
TRBJ2-7 NA NA TRBV28 CASSGTPTSYEQYF TGTGCCAGCAGCGGGACACCTACCTCCTACGAGCAGTACTTC
TRBJ2-2 NA TRBD2 TRBV27 CASRATSGLAGELFF TGTGCCAGCAGAGCGACTAGCGGTTTAGCCGGGGAGCTGTTTTTT
TRBJ1-5 NA NA TRBV19 CASSPGTPNQPQHF TGTGCCAGTAGTCCCGGGACACCCAATCAGCCCCAGCATTTT
TRBJ2-2 NA NA TRBV25-1 CASSAWGPNTGELFF TGTGCCAGCAGTGCGTGGGGCCCGAACACCGGGGAGCTGTTTTTT
TRBJ2-7 once TRBD1 TRBV6-5 CASSYSGQGAYEQYF TGTGCCAGCAGTTATTCCGGACAGGGCGCCTACGAGCAGTACTTC
TRBJ1-1 NA NA TRBV10-2 CASSPSGMNTEAFF TGCGCCAGCAGTCCGAGTGGAATGAACACTGAAGCTTTCTTT
TRBJ2-7 NA NA TRBV28 CASRILGSPNEQYF TGTGCCAGCAGAATACTAGGGTCCCCCAACGAGCAGTACTTC
TRBJ1-1 NA TRBD1 TRBV10-2 CASSEFGTGGEAFF TGCGCCAGCAGTGAGTTCGGGACAGGGGGTGAAGCTTTCTTT
TRBJ1-4 NA TRBD1 TRBV29-1 CSVGTGLNEKLFF TGCAGCGTTGGGACAGGGCTTAATGAAAAACTGTTTTTT
TRBJ1-5 NA NA TRBV6-5 CASSSDSNQPQHF TGTGCCAGCAGTTCCGATAGCAATCAGCCCCAGCATTTT
TRBJ2-4 NA NA TRBV2 CASSGRENIQYF TGTGCCAGCAGTGGGAGGGAAAACATTCAGTACTTC
TRBJ2-3 NA TRBD2 TRBV4-2 CASSQTSGRETDTQYF TGTGCCAGCAGCCAGACTAGCGGGAGAGAGACAGATACGCAGTATTTT
TRBJ1-1 NA TRBD1 TRBV2 CATPSQGVTEAFF TGTGCCACCCCCTCGCAGGGGGTCACTGAAGCTTTCTTT
TRBJ2-7 NA TRBD1 TRBV5-1 CASSQGQGIYEQYF TGCGCCAGCAGCCAGGGACAGGGGATCTACGAGCAGTACTTC
TRBJ2-5 NA NA TRBV28 CASSFDGEETQYF TGTGCCAGCAGTTTTGATGGGGAAGAGACCCAGTACTTC
TRBJ2-1 NA NA TRBV5-6 CASRGLTSRLQFF TGTGCCAGCAGGGGACTGACTTCTAGGTTGCAGTTCTTC
TRBJ2-7 NA TRBD2 TRBV28 CASSLLAGTYEQYF TGTGCCAGCAGTTTACTAGCGGGAACCTACGAGCAGTACTTC
TRBJ1-1 NA NA TRBV28 CASSFHSGQNTEAFF TGTGCCAGCAGTTTTCACTCGGGACAGAACACTGAAGCTTTCTTT
TRBJ2-3 NA NA TRBV27 CASRGGGGLSTDTQYF TGTGCCAGCAGGGGGGGTGGCGGACTATCCACAGATACGCAGTATTTT
TRBJ2-7 NA TRBD2 TRBV5-4 CASSSGLAVVGEQYF TGTGCCAGCAGCTCGGGACTAGCGGTCGTCGGGGAGCAGTACTTC
TRBJ2-7 NA TRBD2 TRBV6-6 CASSPQGGRASYEQYF TGTGCCAGCAGTCCACAGGGCGGGAGGGCCTCCTACGAGCAGTACTTC
TRBJ2-7 NA NA TRBV25-1 CASGRGTEQYF TGTGCCAGCGGCCGGGGAACCGAGCAGTACTTC
TRBJ2-7 NA NA TRBV7-8 CASSPRLEGGYEQYF TGTGCCAGCAGCCCCCGATTAGAAGGTGGCTACGAGCAGTACTTC
TRBJ2-7 once NA TRBV7-9 CASSQGRASYEQYF TGTGCCAGCAGCCAGGGCCGGGCCTCCTACGAGCAGTACTTC
TRBJ2-7 NA TRBD1 TRBV10-2 CASSERQGAAYEQYF TGCGCCAGCAGTGAGCGGCAGGGGGCCGCCTACGAGCAGTACTTC
TRBJ2-1 NA TRBD2 TRBV27 CASSPGLGSYNEQFF TGTGCCAGCAGTCCAGGACTAGGCTCCTACAATGAGCAGTTCTTC
TRBJ2-1 NA NA TRBV27 CASSLSPGYNEQFF TGTGCCAGCAGTTTAAGCCCCGGGTACAATGAGCAGTTCTTC
TRBJ2-3 NA NA TRBV9 CASSVVEGSTDTQYF TGTGCCAGCAGCGTAGTAGAGGGTAGCACAGATACGCAGTATTTT
TRBJ2-2 few NA TRBV27 CASSSPGPATGELFF TGTGCCAGCAGTTCCCCGGGGCCAGCCACCGGGGAGCTGTTTTTT